The rows below give T cell receptor beta chains drawn from one sample of a study of T-cell memory formation after mild COVID-19. TCRdb passed the 5' RACE reads through MiXCR, listing each CDR3 protein once. The sample yields about 170,000 distinct CDR3 sequences, approximately 13% seen once. Sample: PBMCs or a T cell subset sorted from them (not recorded which). The receptors come from a man in his late teens or twenties who had mild COVID-19 (a few samples of this study predate the infection). Cell type and time point are not known. CDR3s include the opening cysteine and the closing phenylalanine or tryptophan. The D gene is left open where the match is weak. Clone size is stated in some rows and not others, as once, few, many or a class when expanded.

cdr3_length	clone_size	d_call	v_call	j_call	cdr3_nt	cdr3_aa
13	-	TRBD1	TRBV24-1	TRBJ2-1	TGTGCCACCAGAGACAGGGGATACAATGAGCAGTTCTTC	CATRDRGYNEQFF
13	few	-	TRBV7-9	TRBJ1-3	TGTGCCAGCAGCTTAAACTCTGGAAACACCATATATTTT	CASSLNSGNTIYF
14	-	-	TRBV6-2/TRBV6-3	TRBJ2-3	TGTGCCAGCAGTTACGGTTTCTCCACAGATACGCAGTATTTT	CASSYGFSTDTQYF
17	-	TRBD1	TRBV18	TRBJ2-5	TGTGCCAGCCGCCAGAAGCTAGAAAGGGGGCCTCGAGAGACCCAGTACTTC	CASRQKLERGPRETQYF
14	few	-	TRBV5-1	TRBJ2-7	TGCGCCAGCAGCTTGGCAGCCCGAAACTACGAGCAGTACTTC	CASSLAARNYEQYF
14	-	-	TRBV11-2	TRBJ1-1	TGTGCCAGCAGCTTATTTGCAGCGAACACTGAAGCTTTCTTT	CASSLFAANTEAFF
14	few	-	TRBV20-1	TRBJ1-2	TGCAGTGCGAATGATCCCGGGACAATAAATGGCTACACCTTC	CSANDPGTINGYTF
15	-	-	TRBV7-9	TRBJ1-1	TGTGCCAGCAGCCCCCCCGGCCGGGCCAACACTGAAGCTTTCTTT	CASSPPGRANTEAFF
13	many	-	TRBV20-1	TRBJ2-3	TGCAGTGCTAGCATCGGGGCCACAGATACGCAGTATTTT	CSASIGATDTQYF
12	few	-	TRBV10-3	TRBJ2-3	TGTGCCATCAGTGCGGGAGCGAATACGAAGTATTTT	CAISAGANTKYF
16	few	-	TRBV20-1	TRBJ2-5	TGCAGTGCTGTACAGCCACAGAGCTCCCTAAGAGAGACCCAGTACTTC	CSAVQPQSSLRETQYF
16	few	-	TRBV20-1	TRBJ1-2	TGCAGTGCCCACTCCGTGGGGGGACACCGACTCTATGGCTACACCTTC	CSAHSVGGHRLYGYTF
13	-	TRBD1	TRBV7-2	TRBJ1-1	TGTGCCAGCAGCCCACAGGGGATATCTGAAGCTTTCTTT	CASSPQGISEAFF
13	few	-	TRBV25-1	TRBJ2-1	TGTGCCACCAGCATGGGTGGGGCCAATGAGCAGTTCTTC	CATSMGGANEQFF
15	few	-	TRBV6-2/TRBV6-3	TRBJ2-2	TGTGCCAGCAGTTATCGTAAGGGGAACACCGGGGAGCTGTTTTTT	CASSYRKGNTGELFF
15	-	TRBD1	TRBV5-1	TRBJ2-2	TGCGCCAGCAGAATCCCGGGACAGCTCACCGGGGAGCTGTTTTTT	CASRIPGQLTGELFF
14	-	-	TRBV6-2/TRBV6-3	TRBJ1-5	TGTGCCAGCGGGCCCCGGGGAAACTATCAGCCCCAGCATTTT	CASGPRGNYQPQHF
13	many	TRBD1	TRBV29-1	TRBJ1-1	TGCAGCGTTCGGACAGGGCGTTGGACTGAAGCTTTCTTT	CSVRTGRWTEAFF
17	-	TRBD2	TRBV4-2	TRBJ2-2	TGTGCCAGCAGCCCTGAACGAGCGGGGGGGCGAAGCGGGGAGCTGTTTTTT	CASSPERAGGRSGELFF
13	-	-	TRBV11-2	TRBJ2-1	TGTGCCAGCAGCTTGGTTACAGGGACCCAGCAGTTCTTC	CASSLVTGTQQFF
16	few	-	TRBV7-2	TRBJ1-5	TGTGCCAGCAGCTTAGATTCAGTTAATAGCAATCAGCCCCAGCATTTT	CASSLDSVNSNQPQHF
15	few	-	TRBV5-1	TRBJ2-1	TGCGCCAGCAGCCCTGAATGGCTAGGGGGAGGTGAGCAGTTCTTC	CASSPEWLGGGEQFF
14	once	-	TRBV6-2/TRBV6-3	TRBJ2-5	TGTGCCAGCAGACACTCCCAGGTAGAGGAGACCCAGTACTTC	CASRHSQVEETQYF
13	-	-	TRBV28	TRBJ1-2	TGTGCCAGCAGACTGACAGGATTATATGGCTACACCTTC	CASRLTGLYGYTF
16	-	-	TRBV18	TRBJ1-2	TGTGCCAGCTCACCCGATTTACAGGAGTCATCACATGGCTACACCTTC	CASSPDLQESSHGYTF
16	few	-	TRBV4-3	TRBJ2-1	TGCGCCAGCAGCCAAGGTAGCGTGTCTCGGGCACGGGAGCAGTTCTTC	CASSQGSVSRAREQFF
18	few	TRBD2	TRBV5-1	TRBJ2-3	TGCGCCAGCAGCTTGGCCCTGCTAGCGGGGGGGCTGGAAGATACGCAGTATTTT	CASSLALLAGGLEDTQYF
15	-	-	TRBV28	TRBJ2-7	TGTGCCAGCAGTCCGTCGGACGCGGAAGGGTCCGAGCAGTACTTC	CASSPSDAEGSEQYF
13	-	TRBD1	TRBV20-1	TRBJ1-2	TGCAGGGGAAAAGGGGGCCAGGACTATGGCTACACCTTC	CRGKGGQDYGYTF
19	-	-	TRBV6-5	TRBJ2-1	TGTGCCAGCAGTTACTCACCTGTGGGGGGCGCGGGGTCCTACAATGAGCAGTTCTTC	CASSYSPVGGAGSYNEQFF
13	few	-	TRBV5-1	TRBJ1-1	TGCGCCAGCAGCCTGGAGGGGGAGACTGAAGCTTTCTTT	CASSLEGETEAFF
14	few	-	TRBV7-9	TRBJ2-3	TGTGCCAGCAACTTTCCTCTGGTCACAGATACGCAGTATTTT	CASNFPLVTDTQYF
15	-	TRBD2	TRBV7-2	TRBJ2-3	TGTGCCAGCGGGGGCGGGGGGGTTTTAATGGATACGCAGTATTTT	CASGGGGVLMDTQYF
15	many	TRBD2	TRBV4-2	TRBJ2-7	TGTGCCAGCAGCCAAGTTGCGGGGGTCTCCTACGAGCAGTACTTC	CASSQVAGVSYEQYF
14	few	-	TRBV6-7	TRBJ2-6	TGTGCCAGCAGACCCCCCTCTGGGGCCAACGTCCTGACTTTC	CASRPPSGANVLTF
13	-	-	TRBV10-2	TRBJ2-7	TGCGCCAGCAGTGATCGTGGCGCGCGGGAGCAGTACTTC	CASSDRGAREQYF
15	-	-	TRBV5-5	TRBJ1-5	TGTGCCAGCAGCTTCGGACAGAATAGCAATCAGCCCCAGCATTTT	CASSFGQNSNQPQHF
15	-	-	TRBV4-1	TRBJ2-3	TGCGCCAGCAGCCACACAAGGCTAGCGACAGATACGCAGTATTTT	CASSHTRLATDTQYF
15	few	TRBD1	TRBV7-2	TRBJ1-5	TGTGCCAGCAGGACCGGGACAGAATTCAATCAGCCCCAGCATTTT	CASRTGTEFNQPQHF
14	many	-	TRBV2	TRBJ2-1	TGTGCCAGCAGGCCGGGACACCTCAACAATGAGCAGTTCTTC	CASRPGHLNNEQFF
13	few	-	TRBV14	TRBJ2-1	TGTGCCAGCAGCCAAGCCAGACTCAATGAGCAGTTCTTC	CASSQARLNEQFF
15	-	-	TRBV4-3	TRBJ2-7	TGCGCCAGCAGCCATAACGGGGACAAGTCCTACGAGCAGTACTTC	CASSHNGDKSYEQYF
12	-	-	TRBV6-6	TRBJ1-3	TGTGCCACGTCCATCGGGGGAAACACCATATATTTT	CATSIGGNTIYF
15	few	-	TRBV7-3	TRBJ2-2	TGTGCCAGCAGCCCGTTGGGGGGCGCCTCGGGGGAGCTGTTTTTT	CASSPLGGASGELFF
13	many	TRBD2	TRBV3-1	TRBJ2-4	TGTGCCAGCAGCCCCGGGGGGACAAACATTCAGTACTTC	CASSPGGTNIQYF